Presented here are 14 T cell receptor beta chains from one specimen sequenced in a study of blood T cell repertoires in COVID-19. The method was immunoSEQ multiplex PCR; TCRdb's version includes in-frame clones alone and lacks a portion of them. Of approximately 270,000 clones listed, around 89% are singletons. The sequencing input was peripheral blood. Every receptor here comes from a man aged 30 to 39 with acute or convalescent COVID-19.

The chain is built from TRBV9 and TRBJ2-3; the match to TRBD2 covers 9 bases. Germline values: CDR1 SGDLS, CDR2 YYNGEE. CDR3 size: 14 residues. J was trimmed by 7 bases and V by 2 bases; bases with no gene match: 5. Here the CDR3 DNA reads TGTGCCAGCAGCGTCGGGACTAGCTGGAATACGCAGTATTTT. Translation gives CASSVGTSWNTQYF.

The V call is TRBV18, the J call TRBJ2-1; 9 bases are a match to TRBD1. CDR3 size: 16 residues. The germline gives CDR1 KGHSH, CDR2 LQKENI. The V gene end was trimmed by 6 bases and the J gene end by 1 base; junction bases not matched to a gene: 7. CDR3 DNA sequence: TGTGCCAGCTCGTTACAGGGGGCTGAATCCTACAATGAGCAGTTCTTC. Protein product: CASSLQGAESYNEQFF.

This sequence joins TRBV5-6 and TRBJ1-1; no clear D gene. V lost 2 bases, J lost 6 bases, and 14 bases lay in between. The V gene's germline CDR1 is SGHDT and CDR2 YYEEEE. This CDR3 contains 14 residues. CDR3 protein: CASSFERIGAEAFF. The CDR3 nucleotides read TGTGCCAGCAGCTTTGAGCGGATTGGGGCTGAAGCTTTCTTT.

The CDR3, as DNA: TGCGCCAGCAGTGAAGGAGGGAGAAACACCATATATTTT. Translated, it gives CASSEGGRNTIYF. The chain combines TRBV10-1 with TRBJ1-3; D is uncertain. Germline CDR1 is WNHNN and CDR2 is SYGVQD (reference sequence). V dropped 3 bases and J dropped 5 bases, with 8 bases sitting between them. The CDR3 is 13 amino acids.

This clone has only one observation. The DNA for the CDR3 is TGTGCCAGCACCATGGGAGGGGCTGTCGAAGCTTTCTTT. This encodes CASTMGGAVEAFF. The chain has TRBV28 and TRBJ1-1; possibly TRBD1 for D (5 bases). The germline V gene has CDR1 MDHEN and CDR2 SYDVKM. The ends were cut back, 7 bases at V and 8 bases at J, with 17 bases in the middle. This CDR3 has 13 residues.

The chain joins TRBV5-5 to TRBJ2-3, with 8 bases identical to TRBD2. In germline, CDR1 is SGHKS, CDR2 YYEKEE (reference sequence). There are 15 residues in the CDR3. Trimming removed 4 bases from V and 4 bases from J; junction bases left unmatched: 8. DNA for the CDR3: TGTGCCAGCAGCCGGGGGGGTGTTGGAGCAGATACGCAGTATTTT. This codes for CASSRGGVGADTQYF.

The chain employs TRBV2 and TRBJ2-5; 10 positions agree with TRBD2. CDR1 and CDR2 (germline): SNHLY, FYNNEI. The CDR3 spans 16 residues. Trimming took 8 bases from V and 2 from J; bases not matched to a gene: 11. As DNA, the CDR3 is TGTGCCAGCGGGAGGCTAGCGGGGGTTCTTCAAGAGACCCAGTACTTC. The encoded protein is CASGRLAGVLQETQYF.

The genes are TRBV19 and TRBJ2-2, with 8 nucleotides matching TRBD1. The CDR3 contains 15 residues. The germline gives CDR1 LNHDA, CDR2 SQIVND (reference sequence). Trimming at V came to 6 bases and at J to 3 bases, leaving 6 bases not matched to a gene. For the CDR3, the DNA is TGTGCCAGTAGCGACAGGGGTAGATACACCGGGGAGCTGTTTTTT. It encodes CASSDRGRYTGELFF. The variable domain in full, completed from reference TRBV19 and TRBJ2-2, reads DGGITQSPKYLFRKEGQNVTLSCEQNLNHDAMYWYRQDPGQGLRLIYYSQIVNDFQKGDIAEGYSVSREKKESFPLTVTSAQKNPTAFYLCASSDRGRYTGELFFGEGSRLTVL.

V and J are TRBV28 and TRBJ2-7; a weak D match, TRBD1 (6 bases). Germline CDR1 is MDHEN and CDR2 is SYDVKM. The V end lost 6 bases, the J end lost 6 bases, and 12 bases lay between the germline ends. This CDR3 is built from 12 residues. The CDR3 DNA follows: TGTGCCAGCAGCAGGGGTGAAGGCGAGCAGTACTTC. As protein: CASSRGEGEQYF.

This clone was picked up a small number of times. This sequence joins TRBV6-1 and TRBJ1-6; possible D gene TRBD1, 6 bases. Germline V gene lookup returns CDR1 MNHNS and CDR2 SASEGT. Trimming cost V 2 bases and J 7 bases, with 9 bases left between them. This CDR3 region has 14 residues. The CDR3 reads CASSENRENSPLHF. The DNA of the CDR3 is TGTGCCAGCAGTGAAAACAGGGAGAATTCACCCCTCCACTTT.

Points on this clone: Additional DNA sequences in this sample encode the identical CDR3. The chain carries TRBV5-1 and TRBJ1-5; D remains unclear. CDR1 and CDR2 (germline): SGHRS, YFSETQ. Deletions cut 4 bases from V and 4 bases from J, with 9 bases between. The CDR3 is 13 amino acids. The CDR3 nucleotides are TGCGCCAGCAGCCTTGGAGCGAATCAGCCCCAGCATTTT. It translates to CASSLGANQPQHF.

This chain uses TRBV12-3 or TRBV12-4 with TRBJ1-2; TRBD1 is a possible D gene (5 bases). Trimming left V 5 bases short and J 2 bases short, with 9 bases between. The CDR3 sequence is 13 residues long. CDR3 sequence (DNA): TGTGCCAGCAGTGCGACAGAGAACTATGGCTACACCTTC. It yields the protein CASSATENYGYTF.

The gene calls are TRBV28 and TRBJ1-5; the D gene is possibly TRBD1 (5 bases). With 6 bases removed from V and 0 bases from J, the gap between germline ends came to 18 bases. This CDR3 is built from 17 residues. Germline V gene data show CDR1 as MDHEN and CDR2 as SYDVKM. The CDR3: CASRGEGLQYSNQPQHF. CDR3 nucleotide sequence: TGTGCCAGCAGGGGGGAGGGGTTACAATATAGCAATCAGCCCCAGCATTTT.

The CDR3 is CSASFGGWVEKLFF. The CDR3 nucleotides read TGCAGTGCTAGTTTTGGGGGCTGGGTTGAAAAACTGTTTTTT. V usage is TRBV20-1 and J usage is TRBJ1-4; a possible D gene is TRBD1 (6 bases). CDR1 and CDR2 (germline): DFQATT, SNEGSKA (reference sequence). Trimming removed 3 bases from V and 7 bases from J, with 15 bases in between. The CDR3 loop spans 14 amino acids.